Below are 19 T cell receptor beta chains sequenced from a single sample in a study of technical replicates of blood from several donors. Some clones are missing from TCRdb's copy, which holds only in-frame ones; the method was immunoSEQ multiplex PCR. The repertoire holds 80,000 to 85,000 clones, with 89% as singletons. The specimen sequenced was T cells isolated from PBMCs. These receptors all stem from a human donor in good health.

V is TRBV19 and J is TRBJ2-4; TRBD1 agrees at 9 bases. The CDR3 consists of 16 residues. J was trimmed by 8 bases and V by 3 bases; bases with no gene match: 11. CDR1 and CDR2 from the germline V gene are LNHDA and SQIVND (reference sequence). CDR3: CASSILGLGQGHIQYF. CDR3 DNA sequence: TGTGCCAGTAGTATTCTCGGGTTGGGACAGGGACACATTCAGTACTTC.

The V call is TRBV28, the J call TRBJ2-7, with D possibly matching TRBD1 (6 bases). The CDR3 is made up of 16 amino acids. The germline gives CDR1 MDHEN, CDR2 SYDVKM. V lost 5 bases and J 0 bases, leaving 17 bases between the germline ends. The CDR3 sequence is CASSGTWTASSYEQYF. The CDR3 DNA reads TGTGCCAGCAGTGGGACCTGGACAGCCAGCTCCTACGAGCAGTACTTC.

The sample holds a few counts of this clone. The chain links TRBV5-1 to TRBJ1-1; tentatively, D is TRBD1 (6 bases). The CDR3 extends over 13 amino acids. Germline CDR1 reads SGHRS; CDR2 reads YFSETQ. The V and J ends lost 4 bases and 14 bases respectively, with 21 bases between them. CDR3 nucleotides: TGCGCCAGCAGCGTCAGACAGGCCGATGAGGGCTTCTTT. Its translation is CASSVRQADEGFF.

This chain joins TRBV6-5 and TRBJ1-4; the D is unclear. The ends were cut back, 2 bases at V and 6 bases at J, with 10 bases in the middle. The length of the CDR3 is 14 residues. In germline, CDR1 is MNHEY, CDR2 SVGAGI. In nucleotides, the CDR3 is TGTGCCAGCAGTTACATGCAGAATCATGAAAAACTGTTTTTT. It is translated as CASSYMQNHEKLFF.

V gene TRBV9 combines with J gene TRBJ2-7; 9 bases are a match to TRBD2. With 0 bases clipped from V and 2 bases from J, the junction kept 3 bases outside the gene matches. CDR1 and CDR2 (germline): SGDLS, YYNGEE. The CDR3 extends over 15 amino acids. The CDR3 is CASSVGTSATYEQYF. CDR3 DNA sequence: TGTGCCAGCAGCGTAGGGACTAGCGCGACCTACGAGCAGTACTTC.

This clone has only one observation. This rearrangement joins TRBV9 to TRBJ2-7, with D tentatively TRBD1 (5 bases). V was shortened by 0 bases and J by 3 bases, with 10 bases between the two germline ends. The CDR3 is 14 residues long. Germline lookup yields CDR1 SGDLS and CDR2 YYNGEE. The CDR3 sequence: CASSVGDQGYEQYF. The CDR3 DNA reads as TGTGCCAGCAGCGTAGGAGACCAGGGCTACGAGCAGTACTTC.

V and J are TRBV19 and TRBJ1-1; no reliable D call. Looked up from germline, CDR1 is LNHDA and CDR2 is SQIVND (reference sequence). The CDR3 extends over 14 amino acids. Trimming cost V 3 bases and J 1 base, with 9 bases left between them. The CDR3 sequence: CASSMPPGNTEAFF. CDR3 DNA: TGTGCCAGTAGTATGCCCCCGGGGAACACTGAAGCTTTCTTT.

V gene TRBV28 combines with J gene TRBJ1-2, with D perhaps TRBD1 (6 bases). The CDR3 is 15 amino acids. Germline loops: CDR1 MDHEN, CDR2 SYDVKM. The V and J ends lost 8 bases and 5 bases respectively, with 21 bases between them. CDR3 sequence reads: CASLGWDIYPYGYTF. CDR3 sequence (DNA): TGTGCCAGCCTTGGTTGGGACATATACCCTTATGGCTACACCTTC.

The rearrangement joins TRBV27 to TRBJ1-2, with 8 bases aligning to TRBD1. V trimming: 7 bases; J trimming: 4 bases; junction bases outside the gene matches: 8. CDR3 length: 14 residues. Germline V gene data show CDR1 as MNHEY and CDR2 as SMNVEV (reference sequence). The CDR3 sequence is CASKDGTGLYGYTF. The CDR3 bases are TGTGCCAGCAAGGATGGGACAGGACTCTATGGCTACACCTTC.

This sequence joins TRBV5-6 and TRBJ2-7, with D perhaps matching TRBD1 (6 bases). Germline V CDR1 and CDR2: SGHDT, YYEEEE. V was pared by 3 bases and J by 4 bases, with 14 bases between. The CDR3 sequence is 14 residues long. CDR3 sequence reads: CASSWGRSAYEQYF. CDR3 coding DNA: TGTGCCAGCAGCTGGGGGCGGAGTGCTTACGAGCAGTACTTC.

The chain combines TRBV6-1 with TRBJ2-7, with 10 bases that match TRBD2. The CDR3 contains 15 residues. CDR1 and CDR2 from the germline V gene are MNHNS and SASEGT. J lost 3 bases, V lost 6 bases, and 8 bases had no gene match. The CDR3 sequence is CASRVGLADFYEQYF. The CDR3 DNA reads TGTGCCAGCAGGGTAGGACTAGCGGACTTCTACGAGCAGTACTTC.

This clone was found once. The rearrangement links TRBV6-5 to TRBJ1-2; 10 bases map to TRBD1. The V gene's germline CDR1 is MNHEY and CDR2 SVGAGI. The CDR3 loop spans 13 amino acids. V lost 2 bases, J lost 10 bases, and 4 bases stayed unmatched. CDR3: CASSYGDRGAYTF. The CDR3 region has the DNA TGTGCCAGCAGTTACGGGGACAGGGGAGCCTACACCTTC.

This chain connects TRBV2 to TRBJ1-4, with D possibly matching TRBD1 (5 bases). CDR1 is SNHLY and CDR2 is FYNNEI in the germline V gene. The CDR3 extends over 13 amino acids. Deletions cut 7 bases from V and 6 bases from J, with 12 bases between. Here the CDR3 reads CASTGQAYEKLFF. In DNA form, the CDR3 reads TGTGCCAGCACTGGACAAGCTTATGAAAAACTGTTTTTT. Looking up the rest from reference TRBV2 and TRBJ1-4 gives the full variable domain: EPEVTQTPSHQVTQMGQEVILRCVPISNHLYFYWYRQILGQKVEFLVSFYNNEISEKSEIFDDQFSVERPDGSNFTLKIRSTKLEDSAMYFCASTGQAYEKLFFGSGTQLSVL.

This chain uses TRBV28 with TRBJ2-3, with 8 nucleotides matching TRBD1. The CDR3 consists of 14 residues. J gave up 2 bases and V 5 bases, and 3 bases lay outside the gene matches. CDR1 and CDR2 from the germline V gene are MDHEN and SYDVKM. The CDR3 spells CASSKTGATDTQYF. The CDR3 region has the DNA TGTGCCAGCAGTAAGACAGGGGCCACAGATACGCAGTATTTT.

The CDR3 reads CASSGSSTDTQYF. The CDR3 DNA is TGTGCCAGCAGCGGGAGTAGCACAGATACGCAGTATTTT. V gene TRBV7-9 combines with J gene TRBJ2-3, with D possibly matching TRBD2 (5 bases). Germline V gene sequence: CDR1 SEHNR, CDR2 FQNEAQ (reference sequence). CDR3 length: 13 amino acids. V was clipped by 5 bases and J by 0 bases, with 6 bases between them.

Only a few counts were recorded for this clone. The chain uses TRBV5-1 and TRBJ2-2, with a weak D call TRBD2 (5 bases). The CDR3 consists of 16 residues. Germline values: CDR1 SGHRS, CDR2 YFSETQ. V shed 4 bases and J shed 6 bases, with 19 bases lying between them. The CDR3 sequence is CASSPWTAPSSGELFF. The CDR3 region has the DNA TGCGCCAGCAGCCCCTGGACCGCGCCTAGCTCCGGGGAGCTGTTTTTT.

In nucleotides, the CDR3 is TGTGCCAGCAGCTTAGTAGCTAACACTGAAGCTTTCTTT. Amino acid sequence: CASSLVANTEAFF. The gene calls are TRBV7-9 and TRBJ1-1; D gene unclear. Germline CDR1 SEHNR, CDR2 FQNEAQ (reference sequence). The CDR3 totals 13 residues. V lost 1 base and J 2 bases, leaving 5 bases between the germline ends.

The V gene is TRBV5-6, the J gene TRBJ1-2; D perhaps matches TRBD1 (5 bases). Germline V gives CDR1 SGHDT, CDR2 YYEEEE. CDR3 length: 15 residues. V was cut by 0 bases and J by 5 bases, with 14 bases left in between. CDR3 coding DNA: TGTGCCAGCAGCTTGGCCGGGGGGTGGTCGTATGGCTACACCTTC. It yields the protein CASSLAGGWSYGYTF.

The V and J genes are TRBV18 and TRBJ1-1; TRBD1 agrees at 9 bases. Trimming cost V 6 bases and J 2 bases; bases outside gene matches: 4. CDR1 and CDR2 from the germline V gene are KGHSH and LQKENI. This CDR3 is built from 14 residues. The CDR3 loop reads CASSEQGANTEAFF. The CDR3 region has the DNA TGTGCCAGCTCTGAACAGGGGGCAAACACTGAAGCTTTCTTT.